What follows are 30 T cell receptor beta chains derived from one specimen sequenced in a study of T cells in Graves' hyperthyroidism and ophthalmopathy. RNA transcripts gave rise to amplified TCR beta CDR3 regions. The TCR CDR3 was amplified in a first-round RT-PCR using the HTBI primer set. TCRdb independently ran MiXCR on the multiplex PCR reads; one entry per CDR3 protein. Among about 700,000 distinct CDR3 sequences, less than 15% were seen once, and the ten largest hold about a tenth. The source material was blood. Receptor source: a woman aged 18-30 years with Graves' hyperthyroidism.

The genes are TRBV4-1 and TRBJ2-5; D is ambiguous. Germline V lookup: CDR1 MGHRA, CDR2 YSYEKL. V was shortened by 1 base and J by 1 base, with 7 bases between the two germline ends. CDR3 length: 14 amino acids. As DNA, the CDR3 is TGCGCCAGCAGCCAAGGACCTCTCCAAGAGACCCAGTACTTC. Translation: CASSQGPLQETQYF.

This clonotype was seen at least ten times. The CDR3 is CSARDVSDPDTQYF. Written as DNA, the CDR3 is TGCAGTGCTAGAGACGTGTCGGATCCGGATACGCAGTATTTT. This sequence joins TRBV20-1 and TRBJ2-3; D gene ambiguous. Germline CDR1 DFQATT, CDR2 SNEGSKA (reference sequence). There are 14 residues in the CDR3. The germline V and J ends were trimmed by 0 bases and 6 bases, with 13 bases remaining between them.

The rearrangement joins TRBV7-2 to TRBJ1-2, with 10 bases that match TRBD1. With V trimmed by 3 bases and J by 4 bases, 5 bases remained unmatched. Germline loops: CDR1 SGHTA, CDR2 FQGNSA. The CDR3 loop spans 15 amino acids. Here the CDR3 reads CASSLTWTGGYGYTF. The DNA of the CDR3 is TGTGCCAGCAGCTTGACTTGGACAGGGGGCTATGGCTACACCTTC.

The chain carries TRBV6-9 and TRBJ2-6; D gene ambiguous. Germline loops: CDR1 MNHGY, CDR2 SVAAGI. This CDR3 comprises 17 residues. Deletions cut 3 bases from V and 0 bases from J, with 12 bases between. This CDR3 reads CASSYDAVLSGANVLTF. DNA of the CDR3: TGTGCCAGCAGTTACGACGCGGTCCTCTCTGGGGCCAACGTCCTGACTTTC.

This clonotype came up many times. The V and J genes are TRBV2 and TRBJ1-2, with 7 bases identical to TRBD1. Losses at the gene ends were 7 bases for V and 6 bases for J; bases not matched to a gene: 5. The CDR3 is made up of 12 amino acids. Germline lookup yields CDR1 SNHLY and CDR2 FYNNEI. The CDR3 nucleotides read TGTGCCAGCACCCTAGGGACAGATGGCTACACCTTC. This codes for CASTLGTDGYTF.

V usage is TRBV12-3 or TRBV12-4 and J usage is TRBJ2-5, with 13 bases matching TRBD2. The CDR3 has 19 residues. Trimming at V came to 7 bases and at J to 4 bases, leaving 18 bases not matched to a gene. CDR3 sequence: CASMSGLAGVPRGGETQYF. As DNA, the CDR3 is TGTGCCAGCATGAGTGGACTAGCGGGAGTTCCGCGCGGGGGAGAGACCCAGTACTTC.

The J gene is TRBJ1-2, the V gene TRBV7-2, with D uncertain. Germline V gene data show CDR1 as SGHTA and CDR2 as FQGNSA. This CDR3 has 11 amino acids. The germline V and J ends were trimmed by 1 base and 9 bases, with 6 bases remaining between them. The CDR3 loop is CASSLEQSYTF. The DNA of the CDR3 is TGTGCCAGCAGCTTAGAACAGAGCTACACCTTC.

The chain combines TRBV12-3 or TRBV12-4 with TRBJ1-1; TRBD1 matches at 10 bases. There are 13 residues in the CDR3. V trimming: 7 bases; J trimming: 5 bases; junction bases outside the gene matches: 4. The CDR3 DNA sequence: TGTGCCAGCAAGGGACAGGGGCGTACTGAAGCTTTCTTT. This codes for CASKGQGRTEAFF.

This clonotype was detected ten times or more. This chain links TRBV20-1 with TRBJ2-1; a possible D gene is TRBD2 (6 bases). The CDR3 is made up of 14 amino acids. CDR1 DFQATT and CDR2 SNEGSKA come from the germline V gene (reference sequence). This chain's CDR3 is CRPREWRGHNEQFF. The CDR3 coding sequence is TGCAGGCCTCGGGAGTGGCGAGGGCACAATGAGCAGTTCTTC.

This clonotype was counted only a few times. The chain uses TRBV20-1 and TRBJ1-1; D may be TRBD1 (6 bases). CDR1 and CDR2 (germline): DFQATT, SNEGSKA (reference sequence). V shed 5 bases and J shed 3 bases, with 16 bases lying between them. This CDR3 comprises 14 residues. The CDR3 coding sequence is TGCAGTGCTCCATACAGGGATCGGGACACTGAAGCTTTCTTT. It translates to CSAPYRDRDTEAFF.

This clonotype was detected only a few times. A much larger clone is a single base away; this may be a read error. The CDR3 end shows no conserved phenylalanine or tryptophan, and so a read error is likely. V gene TRBV30 combines with J gene TRBJ1-1, with D unclear. Trimming left V 3 bases short and J 0 bases short, with 11 bases between. There are 14 residues in the CDR3. The germline V gene has CDR1 GTSNPN and CDR2 SVGIG (reference sequence). The CDR3 DNA reads TGTGCCTGGAGCCTCTCCCTAATGAACACTGAAGCTTTCTTA. It codes for CAWSLSLMNTEAFL.

This clonotype was detected only a few times. The gene calls are TRBV6-9 and TRBJ2-1, with a possible D match to TRBD1 (5 bases). Trimming shortened V by 3 bases and J by 6 bases, and 12 bases separated the two germline ends. CDR1 and CDR2 from the germline V gene are MNHGY and SVAAGI. CDR3 length equals 14 residues. CDR3 sequence reads: CASSYAQGINEQFF. CDR3 DNA: TGTGCCAGCAGTTACGCCCAGGGAATCAATGAGCAGTTCTTC.

A note on this clonotype: Given a much more abundant clone one base away, this may be a read error. The chain has TRBV20-1 and TRBJ2-3, with 13 bases matching TRBD2. CDR1 and CDR2 from the germline V gene are DFQATT and SNEGSKA (reference sequence). CDR3 size: 14 residues. Trimming removed 5 bases from V and 8 bases from J; junction bases left unmatched: 7. The CDR3 DNA reads as TGCAGTGCTCCCACTAGCGGGAGGGCGGGTACGCAGTATTTT. Protein product: CSAPTSGRAGTQYF.

This clonotype showed up many times. This rearrangement joins TRBV11-2 to TRBJ2-2; a possible D gene is TRBD1 (5 bases). Deletions cut 4 bases from V and 3 bases from J, with 15 bases between. This CDR3 is built from 16 residues. The germline V gene has CDR1 SGHAT and CDR2 FQNNGV. The CDR3 sequence: CASSYAGFVDTGELFF. The CDR3 bases are TGTGCCAGCAGCTACGCAGGGTTCGTGGACACCGGGGAGCTGTTTTTT.

This clonotype showed up many times. V is TRBV11-2 and J is TRBJ2-5, with TRBD1 matching over 8 bases. V gave up 5 bases and J gave up 4 bases; unmatched junction bases: 6. This CDR3 is 14 amino acids long. Germline CDR1 and CDR2: SGHAT and FQNNGV. The CDR3 DNA follows: TGTGCCAGCAGCCACGGACAGGGAGGAGAGACCCAGTACTTC. Amino acids: CASSHGQGGETQYF.

The chain links TRBV20-1 to TRBJ2-6, with D unclear. The CDR3 length is 13 residues. CDR1 is DFQATT and CDR2 is SNEGSKA in the germline V gene (reference sequence). V dropped 6 bases and J dropped 1 base, with 7 bases sitting between them. CDR3 bases: TGCAGTGCACTGGGGTCTGGGGCCAACGTCCTGACTTTC. Its translation is CSALGSGANVLTF.

At least ten counts were recorded for this clonotype. J is TRBJ2-1 and V is TRBV11-2; 12 nucleotides line up with TRBD2. Unmatched junction bases numbered 12, after V lost 4 bases and J lost 8 bases. The CDR3 covers 17 residues. The germline CDR1 and CDR2 sequences are SGHAT and FQNNGV. CDR3 in amino acids: CASSSLPRLAGEDEQFF. CDR3 DNA sequence: TGTGCCAGCAGCTCCCTTCCCCGACTAGCGGGAGAGGATGAGCAGTTCTTC.

With respect to this clonotype: One end of the junction is discordant with germline, which a read error may explain. This sequence joins TRBV6-5 and TRBJ2-5, with 9 nucleotides matching TRBD2. Germline CDR1 reads MNHEY; CDR2 reads SVGAGI. CDR3 length equals 12 residues. CDR3 region: CASSSRLAAPHF. DNA for the CDR3: TGTGCCAGCAGTTCCCGACTAGCGGCACCGCACTTC.

This sequence joins TRBV10-3 and TRBJ2-5; TRBD2 might be the D (6 bases). Germline loops: CDR1 ENHRY, CDR2 SYGVKD. The CDR3 runs to 15 residues. Trimming took off 0 bases at V and 3 bases at J, with 11 bases between the two ends. The CDR3 bases are TGTGCCATCAGTGAGTCGACTCTAGCGAAAGAGACCCAGTACTTC. Amino acids: CAISESTLAKETQYF.

The genes are TRBV20-1 and TRBJ1-1, with TRBD1 identical over 8 bases. This CDR3 has 13 amino acids. The V gene end was trimmed by 5 bases and the J gene end by 5 bases; junction bases not matched to a gene: 7. Germline V gives CDR1 DFQATT, CDR2 SNEGSKA (reference sequence). The CDR3 nucleotides read TGCAGTGCTCAAGACAGGGGAAGAACTGAAGCTTTCTTT. Translation: CSAQDRGRTEAFF.

Ten or more counts support this clonotype. CDR3 nucleotide sequence: TGTGCCAGCAGCCTGCGAGGGACAATAAACACTGAAGCTTTCTTT. Translation: CASSLRGTINTEAFF. This sequence joins TRBV7-8 and TRBJ1-1, with a weak D call TRBD1 (6 bases). Between the trimmed V and J ends, which lost 5 bases and 2 bases, there was a span of 15 bases. Germline loops: CDR1 SGHVS, CDR2 FQNEAQ. CDR3 length equals 15 residues.

This clonotype was picked up many times. This chain uses TRBV6-1 with TRBJ2-7; a weak D match, TRBD2 (6 bases). V was trimmed by 6 bases and J by 6 bases, leaving 18 bases between them. This CDR3 comprises 14 residues. Per germline, CDR1 MNHNS and CDR2 SASEGT. The CDR3 region has the DNA TGTGCCAGCAGGGCGACTAGTTTATCGGCCGAGCAGTACTTC. Protein product: CASRATSLSAEQYF.

This clonotype was seen a handful of times. The V gene is TRBV20-1, the J gene TRBJ1-1, with 9 bases fitting TRBD1. The CDR3 spans 18 residues. V was pared by 0 bases and J by 5 bases, with 16 bases of the junction left unmatched. The V gene's germline CDR1 is DFQATT and CDR2 SNEGSKA (reference sequence). The CDR3 DNA reads TGCAGTGCTAGAGAACAAACAGGGGGCGCAGGGGGGGAAACTGAAGCTTTCTTT. Protein product: CSAREQTGGAGGETEAFF.

Only one count was recorded for this clonotype. J is TRBJ1-5 and V is TRBV11-2; a possible D gene is TRBD1 (6 bases). The CDR3 extends over 15 amino acids. CDR1 is SGHAT, CDR2 FQNNGV, per germline. Trimming removed 6 bases at V and 5 bases at J, with 17 bases between. The CDR3 DNA reads TGTGCCAGCAGTTTGTTTGGGGGGCCGTATCAGCCCCAGCATTTT. Translation gives CASSLFGGPYQPQHF. The variable domain in full, with the rest retrieved from reference TRBV11-2 and TRBJ1-5, is EAGVAQSPRYKIIEKRQSVAFWCNPISGHATLYWYQQILGQGPKLLIQFQNNGVVDDSQLPKDRFSAERLKGVDSTLKIQPAKLEDSAVYLCASSLFGGPYQPQHFGDGTRLSIL.

Only a few counts were recorded for this clonotype. This chain joins TRBV29-1 and TRBJ2-1, with TRBD1 matching over 11 bases. Germline V CDR1 and CDR2: SQVTM, ANQGSEA. After removal of 4 bases from V and 9 bases from J, the junction contained 5 bases not matched to a gene. The CDR3 runs 13 residues. The CDR3 DNA reads as TGCAGCGTTGGCTGGGGACAGGGGGGTGAGCAGTTCTTC. This gives the protein CSVGWGQGGEQFF.

The V gene is TRBV19, the J gene TRBJ2-2; either TRBD1 or TRBD2 may supply D (5 bases each). Germline values: CDR1 LNHDA, CDR2 SQIVND (reference sequence). This CDR3 is built from 14 residues. V was clipped by 5 bases and J by 5 bases, with 12 bases between them. The CDR3 nucleotides are TGTGCCAGTAGTGCCTGGGGCGGGACCGGGGAGCTGTTTTTT. As protein: CASSAWGGTGELFF.

This clonotype was seen many times. The CDR3 loop reads CASSSRTGREQYF. In DNA form, the CDR3 reads TGTGCCAGCAGCTCCCGGACAGGGAGGGAGCAGTACTTC. This chain joins TRBV7-2 and TRBJ2-7; 8 nucleotides line up with TRBD1. V gave up 4 bases and J gave up 7 bases; unmatched junction bases: 6. CDR1 and CDR2 (germline): SGHTA, FQGNSA. The length of the CDR3 is 13 residues.

This clonotype has a count of ten or more. The rearrangement joins TRBV7-8 to TRBJ2-7; perhaps TRBD2 as D (5 bases). Germline values: CDR1 SGHVS, CDR2 FQNEAQ. The CDR3 is 15 amino acids. The V end was cut by 5 bases, the J end by 2 bases, with 16 bases between. CDR3 amino acids: CASSLGGYIPYEQYF. In nucleotides, the CDR3 is TGTGCCAGCAGCCTCGGCGGGTACATCCCCTACGAGCAGTACTTC. Looking up the rest from reference TRBV7-8 and TRBJ2-7 gives the full variable domain: GAGVSQSPRYKVAKRGQDVALRCDPISGHVSLFWYQQALGQGPEFLTYFQNEAQLDKSGLPSDRFFAERPEGSVSTLKIQRTQQEDSAVYLCASSLGGYIPYEQYFGPGTRLTVT.

In its sample, this clonotype was seen a few times. V usage is TRBV12-3 or TRBV12-4 and J usage is TRBJ1-1; 7 positions match TRBD1. The CDR3 extends over 12 amino acids. V gave up 5 bases and J gave up 13 bases; unmatched junction bases: 10. CDR3 amino acids: CASSPKRTGGFF. For the CDR3, the DNA is TGTGCCAGCAGTCCCAAAAGGACAGGCGGTTTCTTT.

This sequence joins TRBV19 and TRBJ1-1; D gene uncertain. Germline-derived CDR1 and CDR2 are LNHDA and SQIVND (reference sequence). The V end was cut by 6 bases, the J end by 6 bases, with 29 bases between. The CDR3 runs to 18 residues. The chain's CDR3 is CASRPVVGRLGSGAEAFF. The CDR3 DNA follows: TGTGCCAGTAGGCCGGTTGTAGGGCGCCTTGGAAGCGGGGCTGAAGCTTTCTTT. Full variable domain (outside the CDR3, taken from reference TRBV19 and TRBJ1-1): DGGITQSPKYLFRKEGQNVTLSCEQNLNHDAMYWYRQDPGQGLRLIYYSQIVNDFQKGDIAEGYSVSREKKESFPLTVTSAQKNPTAFYLCASRPVVGRLGSGAEAFFGQGTRLTVV.